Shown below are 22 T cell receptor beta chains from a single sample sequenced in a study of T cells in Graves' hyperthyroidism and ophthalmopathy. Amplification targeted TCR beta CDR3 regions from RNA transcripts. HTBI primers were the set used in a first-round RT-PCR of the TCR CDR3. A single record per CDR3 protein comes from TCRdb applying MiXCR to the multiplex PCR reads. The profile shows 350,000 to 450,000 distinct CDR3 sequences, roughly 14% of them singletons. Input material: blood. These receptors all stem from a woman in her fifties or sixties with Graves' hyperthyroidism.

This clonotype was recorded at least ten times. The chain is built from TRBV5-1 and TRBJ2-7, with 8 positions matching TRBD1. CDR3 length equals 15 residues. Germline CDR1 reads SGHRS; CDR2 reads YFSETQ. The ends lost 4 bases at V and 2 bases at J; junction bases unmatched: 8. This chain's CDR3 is CASSRLTGAAYEQYF. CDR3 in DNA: TGCGCCAGCAGCCGTCTGACAGGGGCCGCCTACGAGCAGTACTTC.

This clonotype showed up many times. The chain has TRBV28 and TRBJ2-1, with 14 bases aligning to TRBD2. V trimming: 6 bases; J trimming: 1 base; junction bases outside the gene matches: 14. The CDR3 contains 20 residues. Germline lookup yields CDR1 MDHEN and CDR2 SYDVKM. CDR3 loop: CASSKQTGLAGVISYNEQFF. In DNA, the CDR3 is TGTGCCAGCAGCAAACAAACGGGACTAGCGGGAGTTATATCCTACAATGAGCAGTTCTTC.

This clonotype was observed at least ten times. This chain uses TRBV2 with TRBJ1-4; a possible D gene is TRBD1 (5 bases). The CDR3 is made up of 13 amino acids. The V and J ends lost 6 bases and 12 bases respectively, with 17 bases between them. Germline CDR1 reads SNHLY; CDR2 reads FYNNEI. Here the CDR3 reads CASRGTGNPELFF. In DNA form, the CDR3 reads TGTGCCAGCAGGGGGACGGGGAATCCGGAACTGTTTTTT.

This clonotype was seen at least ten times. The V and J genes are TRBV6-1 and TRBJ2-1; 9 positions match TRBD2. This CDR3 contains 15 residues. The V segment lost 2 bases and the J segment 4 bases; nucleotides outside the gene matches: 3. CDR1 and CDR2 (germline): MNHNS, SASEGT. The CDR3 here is CASSELAGGYNEQFF. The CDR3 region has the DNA TGTGCCAGCAGTGAATTGGCGGGAGGGTACAATGAGCAGTTCTTC.

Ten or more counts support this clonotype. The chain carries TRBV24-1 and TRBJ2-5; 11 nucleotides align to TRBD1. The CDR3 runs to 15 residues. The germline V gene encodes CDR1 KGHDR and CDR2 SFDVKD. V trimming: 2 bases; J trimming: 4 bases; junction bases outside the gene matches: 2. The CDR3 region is CATSDWTGGGETQYF. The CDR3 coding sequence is TGTGCCACCAGTGATTGGACAGGGGGCGGAGAGACCCAGTACTTC.

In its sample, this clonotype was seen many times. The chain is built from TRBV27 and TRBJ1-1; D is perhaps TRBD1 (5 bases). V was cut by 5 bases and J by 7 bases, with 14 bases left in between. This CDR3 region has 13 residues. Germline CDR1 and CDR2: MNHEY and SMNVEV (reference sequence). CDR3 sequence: CASSIQGANEAFF. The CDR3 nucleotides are TGTGCCAGCAGTATACAAGGGGCCAATGAAGCTTTCTTT.

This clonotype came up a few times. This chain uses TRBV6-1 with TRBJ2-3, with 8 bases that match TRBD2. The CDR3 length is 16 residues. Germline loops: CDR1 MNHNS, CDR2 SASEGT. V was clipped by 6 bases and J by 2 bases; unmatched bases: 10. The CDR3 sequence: CASSRILAEATDTQYF. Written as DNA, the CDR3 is TGTGCCAGCAGCAGGATACTAGCGGAAGCCACAGATACGCAGTATTTT.

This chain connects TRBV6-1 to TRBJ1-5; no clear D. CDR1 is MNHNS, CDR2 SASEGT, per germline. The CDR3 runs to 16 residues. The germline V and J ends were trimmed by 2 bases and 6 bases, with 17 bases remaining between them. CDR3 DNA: TGTGCCAGCAGTGAATTTGGGATTTGGGGTGTTCAGCCCCAGCATTTT. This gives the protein CASSEFGIWGVQPQHF.

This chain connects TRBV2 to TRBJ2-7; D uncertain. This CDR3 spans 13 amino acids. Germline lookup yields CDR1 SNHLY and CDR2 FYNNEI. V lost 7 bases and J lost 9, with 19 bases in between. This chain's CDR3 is CASTQLGPSGQYF. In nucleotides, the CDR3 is TGTGCCAGCACCCAACTCGGCCCTTCTGGGCAGTACTTC.

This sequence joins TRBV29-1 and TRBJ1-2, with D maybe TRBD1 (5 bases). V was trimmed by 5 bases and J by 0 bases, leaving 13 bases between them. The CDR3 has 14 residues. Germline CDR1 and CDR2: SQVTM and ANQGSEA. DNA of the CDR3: TGCAGCGTTCCGGGGGGGTGGGCTAACTATGGCTACACCTTC. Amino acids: CSVPGGWANYGYTF.

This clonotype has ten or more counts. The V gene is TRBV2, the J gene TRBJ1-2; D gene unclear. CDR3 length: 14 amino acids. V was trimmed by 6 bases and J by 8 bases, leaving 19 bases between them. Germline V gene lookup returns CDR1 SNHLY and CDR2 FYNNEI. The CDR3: CASSSDQHPSGYTF. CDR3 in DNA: TGTGCCAGCAGCTCGGACCAGCATCCCTCAGGCTACACCTTC. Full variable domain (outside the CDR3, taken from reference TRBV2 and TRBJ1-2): EPEVTQTPSHQVTQMGQEVILRCVPISNHLYFYWYRQILGQKVEFLVSFYNNEISEKSEIFDDQFSVERPDGSNFTLKIRSTKLEDSAMYFCASSSDQHPSGYTFGSGTRLTVV.

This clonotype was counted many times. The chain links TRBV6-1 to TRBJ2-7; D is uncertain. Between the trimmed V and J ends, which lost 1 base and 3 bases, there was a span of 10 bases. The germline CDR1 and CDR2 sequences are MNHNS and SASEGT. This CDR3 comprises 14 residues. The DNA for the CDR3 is TGTGCCAGCAGTGAAGGAGACATCCTCTACGAGCAGTACTTC. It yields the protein CASSEGDILYEQYF.

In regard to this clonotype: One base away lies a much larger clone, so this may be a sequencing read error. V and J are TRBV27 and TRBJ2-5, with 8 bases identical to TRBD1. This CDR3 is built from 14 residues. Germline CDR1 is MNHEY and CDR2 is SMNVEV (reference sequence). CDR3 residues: CASGFGRGPETQYF. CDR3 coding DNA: TGTGCCAGCGGTTTCGGCAGGGGGCCGGAGACCCAGTACTTC.

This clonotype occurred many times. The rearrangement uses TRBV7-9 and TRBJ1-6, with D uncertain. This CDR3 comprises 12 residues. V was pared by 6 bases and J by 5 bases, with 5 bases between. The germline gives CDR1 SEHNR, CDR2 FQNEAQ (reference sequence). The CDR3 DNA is TGTGCCAGCAGTATCGATAATTCACCCCTCCACTTT. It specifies CASSIDNSPLHF.

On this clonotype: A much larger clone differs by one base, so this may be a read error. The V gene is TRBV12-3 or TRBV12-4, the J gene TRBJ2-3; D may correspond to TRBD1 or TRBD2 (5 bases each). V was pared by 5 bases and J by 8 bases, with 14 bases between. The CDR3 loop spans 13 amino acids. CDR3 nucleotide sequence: TGTGCCAGCAGTCCGGGGCCGGGGATTACGCAGTATTTT. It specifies CASSPGPGITQYF.

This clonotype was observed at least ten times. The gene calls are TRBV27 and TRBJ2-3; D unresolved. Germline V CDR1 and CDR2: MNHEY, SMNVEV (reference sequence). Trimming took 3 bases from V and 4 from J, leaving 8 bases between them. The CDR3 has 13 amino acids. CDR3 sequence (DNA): TGTGCCAGCAGTTTCAGTAGAGCAGATACGCAGTATTTT. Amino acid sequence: CASSFSRADTQYF.

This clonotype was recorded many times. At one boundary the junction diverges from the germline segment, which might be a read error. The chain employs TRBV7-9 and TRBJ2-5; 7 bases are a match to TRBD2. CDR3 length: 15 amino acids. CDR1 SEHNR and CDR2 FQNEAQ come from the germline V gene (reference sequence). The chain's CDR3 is CASSFWAGAGETQYF. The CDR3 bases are TGCGCCAGCAGCTTCTGGGCGGGAGCCGGGGAGACCCAGTACTTC.

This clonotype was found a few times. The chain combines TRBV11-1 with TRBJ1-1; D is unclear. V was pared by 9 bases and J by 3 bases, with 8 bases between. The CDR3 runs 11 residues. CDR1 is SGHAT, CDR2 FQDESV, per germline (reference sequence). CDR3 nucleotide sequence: TGTGCCAGTCTCGCCTACACTGAAGCTTTCTTT. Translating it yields CASLAYTEAFF. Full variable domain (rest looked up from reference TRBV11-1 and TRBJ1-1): EAEVAQSPRYKITEKSQAVAFWCDPISGHATLYWYRQILGQGPELLVQFQDESVVDDSQLPKDRFSAERLKGVDSTLKIQPAELGDSAMYLCASLAYTEAFFGQGTRLTVV.

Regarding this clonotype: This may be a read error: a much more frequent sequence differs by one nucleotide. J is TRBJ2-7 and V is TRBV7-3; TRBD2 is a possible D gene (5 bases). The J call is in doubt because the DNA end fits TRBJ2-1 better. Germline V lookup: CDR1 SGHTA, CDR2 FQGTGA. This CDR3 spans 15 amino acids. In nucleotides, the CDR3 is TGTGCCAGCAGCTTAATTTACACTAGGGTATACGAGCAGTTCTTC. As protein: CASSLIYTRVYEQFF.

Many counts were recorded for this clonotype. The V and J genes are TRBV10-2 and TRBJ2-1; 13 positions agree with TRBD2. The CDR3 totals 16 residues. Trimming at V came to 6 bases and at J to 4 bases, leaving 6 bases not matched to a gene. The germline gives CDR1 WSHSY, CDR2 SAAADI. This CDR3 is CASSPGTSGDYNEQFF. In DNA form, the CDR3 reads TGCGCCAGCAGCCCAGGGACTAGCGGGGATTACAATGAGCAGTTCTTC.

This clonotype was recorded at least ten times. CDR3 region: CASSFRPVGDEQFF. The CDR3 bases are TGCGCCAGCAGCTTTCGGCCGGTGGGTGATGAGCAGTTCTTC. The chain recombines TRBV5-1 with TRBJ2-1; D remains unclear. The CDR3 length is 14 residues. V was shortened by 2 bases and J by 8 bases, with 14 bases between the two germline ends. Germline lookup yields CDR1 SGHRS and CDR2 YFSETQ.

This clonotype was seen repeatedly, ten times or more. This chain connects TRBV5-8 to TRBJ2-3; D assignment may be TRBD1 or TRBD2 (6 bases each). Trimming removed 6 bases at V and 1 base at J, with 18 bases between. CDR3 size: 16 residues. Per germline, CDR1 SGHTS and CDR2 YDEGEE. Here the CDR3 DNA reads TGTGCCAGCACCCTAGGGGGGAGCTGGGGCACAGATACGCAGTATTTT. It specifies CASTLGGSWGTDTQYF.